A single sample gave rise to the 10 T cell receptor beta chains below, sequenced in a study of human T cells and chemical hapten exposure. TCRdb reprocessed the RACE reads with MiXCR, giving one entry per CDR3 protein. The table lists 87,000 or so distinct CDR3 sequences, roughly 9.1% of them singletons. Time point described: pre-sensitization, week 0. Specified treatment: therapeutic diphenylcyclopropenone sensitization with weekly scalp DPC. Sequenced here: whole blood, sampled in connection with sensitization to the hapten diphenylcyclopropenone (DPC). These receptors were taken from a woman aged 40 to 50 with alopecia areata. Some clones in this sample may be carry-over from other donors' samples.

The chain couples TRBV4-1 to TRBJ2-3; D is undetermined. The CDR3 loop spans 14 amino acids. In germline, CDR1 is MGHRA, CDR2 YSYEKL. The ends were cut back, 1 base at V and 6 bases at J, with 11 bases in the middle. CDR3 loop: CASSQGTVRDTQYF. DNA for the CDR3: TGCGCCAGCAGCCAAGGCACGGTCCGGGATACGCAGTATTTT.

The rearrangement links TRBV7-9 to TRBJ2-7, with D uncertain. The CDR3 totals 12 residues. V gave up 5 bases and J gave up 4 bases, with 9 bases separating them. Germline values: CDR1 SEHNR, CDR2 FQNEAQ (reference sequence). CDR3 loop: CASSRDVYEQYF. CDR3 sequence (DNA): TGTGCCAGCAGCCGCGACGTGTACGAGCAGTACTTC.

This clonotype was counted a few times. The chain couples TRBV28 to TRBJ2-3; 8 bases line up with TRBD1. V shed 7 bases and J 8 bases; nucleotides not matched to a gene: 20. The CDR3 covers 17 residues. CDR1 is MDHEN, CDR2 SYDVKM, per germline. In DNA, the CDR3 is TGTGCCAGCAACACAGGAGGTGCCCAGGGGGCGGCGGGTACGCAGTATTTT. Translated, it gives CASNTGGAQGAAGTQYF.

This clonotype was seen repeatedly, ten times or more. CDR3 loop: CASSLAGTASNQPQHF. CDR3 in DNA: TGTGCCAGCAGCTTAGCTGGGACGGCAAGCAATCAGCCCCAGCATTTT. This rearrangement joins TRBV7-2 to TRBJ1-5, with D possibly matching TRBD1 (5 bases). V was clipped by 0 bases and J by 1 base, with 10 bases between them. The CDR3 is 16 amino acids. Germline V gene sequence: CDR1 SGHTA, CDR2 FQGNSA. Supplemented by reference TRBV7-2 and TRBJ1-5, the full variable domain reads GAGVSQSPSNKVTEKGKDVELRCDPISGHTALYWYRQSLGQGLEFLIYFQGNSAPDKSGLPSDRFSAERTGGSVSTLTIQRTQQEDSAVYLCASSLAGTASNQPQHFGDGTRLSIL.

This clonotype was seen at least ten times. The rearrangement joins TRBV27 to TRBJ1-1; a weak D match, TRBD1 (5 bases). CDR3 length equals 13 residues. The V and J ends lost 5 bases and 5 bases respectively, with 12 bases between them. Germline V gives CDR1 MNHEY, CDR2 SMNVEV (reference sequence). The CDR3 DNA reads as TGTGCCAGCAGTCGGGGGAGGGCAACTGAAGCTTTCTTT. It codes for CASSRGRATEAFF.

In this sample, this clonotype turned up many times. The chain joins TRBV28 to TRBJ2-1, with D hard to call. The V end lost 5 bases, the J end lost 4 bases, and 15 bases lay between the germline ends. CDR1 and CDR2 (germline): MDHEN, SYDVKM. This CDR3 has 15 amino acids. CDR3 sequence (DNA): TGTGCCAGCAGTACCCTGGGTGAGCCGTACAATGAGCAGTTCTTC. It encodes CASSTLGEPYNEQFF. Together with reference TRBV28 and TRBJ2-1, the CDR3 gives the full variable domain: DVKVTQSSRYLVKRTGEKVFLECVQDMDHENMFWYRQDPGLGLRLIYFSYDVKMKEKGDIPEGYSVSREKKERFSLILESASTNQTSMYLCASSTLGEPYNEQFFGPGTRLTVL.

The rearrangement joins TRBV7-2 to TRBJ1-5, with 8 bases identical to TRBD1. V lost 0 bases, J lost 3 bases, and 10 bases stayed unmatched. Germline V gene data show CDR1 as SGHTA and CDR2 as FQGNSA. The CDR3 has 18 amino acids. CDR3: CASSLAGAGGADNQPQHF. As DNA, the CDR3 is TGTGCCAGCAGCTTAGCTGGGGCAGGGGGCGCGGACAATCAGCCCCAGCATTTT.

This clonotype occurred a few times. This chain uses TRBV6-2 or TRBV6-3 with TRBJ1-1; D is possibly TRBD1 (6 bases). CDR1 and CDR2 from the germline V gene are MNHEY and SVGEGT. Trimming took off 6 bases at V and 2 bases at J, with 16 bases between the two ends. The length of the CDR3 is 15 residues. CDR3 in amino acids: CASRKVGGPNTEAFF. In nucleotides, the CDR3 is TGTGCCAGCAGGAAAGTGGGGGGGCCAAACACTGAAGCTTTCTTT.

This clonotype has a count of ten or more. This chain joins TRBV24-1 and TRBJ2-1; D gene unclear. This CDR3 contains 14 residues. From germline, CDR1 is KGHDR and CDR2 SFDVKD. Trimming removed 5 bases at V and 6 bases at J, with 13 bases between. This CDR3 reads CATSGQGPVNEQFF. CDR3 bases: TGTGCCACCAGTGGCCAAGGGCCGGTCAATGAGCAGTTCTTC.

This clonotype was counted between two and nine times. The rearrangement uses TRBV29-1 and TRBJ2-7, with D perhaps matching TRBD2 (5 bases). The length of the CDR3 is 14 residues. V was pared by 5 bases and J by 1 base, with 15 bases between. Germline values: CDR1 SQVTM, CDR2 ANQGSEA. The CDR3 coding sequence is TGCAGCGTTAGGGAGCCACGGACTTCCTACGAGCAGTACTTC. It specifies CSVREPRTSYEQYF.